Sequencing of this TCR beta chain was carried out in a study of T cells after yellow fever vaccination. For the study at large: Fractions of limited cellularity were prepared by means of SMART-Seq v4 Ultra Low Input. Regarding the study as a whole: Subsequent to the booster, the majority of primary-vaccination clones reappeared (approximately 95% CD4, 85% to 90% CD8). Few clonotypes appeared in both CD4 and CD8 compartments.

UMIs and a universal primer site were added when TCR cDNA was made by 5'RACE template switching. TCRdb processed the 5' RACE reads anew with MiXCR; each CDR3 protein has one entry. The data contain about 400,000 distinct CDR3 sequences, about 9.9% of them seen just once; the ten biggest clones take up around 19%. Worth noting for this clonotype: Its antigen is currently unknown.

With 1 base removed from V and 7 bases from J, the gap between germline ends came to 10 bases. In germline, CDR1 is DFQATT, CDR2 SNEGSKA (reference sequence). CDR3 length equals 13 residues. The chain employs TRBV20-1 and TRBJ2-2; possibly TRBD2 for D (6 bases). This specimen consisted of PBMCs, obtained on the day of the first yellow fever vaccination. The TCR comes from a young man who received the YFV17D yellow fever vaccine. The CDR3 reads CSARGLVGGELFF. Written as DNA, the CDR3 is TGCAGTGCTAGAGGACTAGTTGGCGGGGAGCTGTTTTTT.